The 27 T cell receptor beta chains listed next were all sequenced from one sample in a study of blood T cell repertoires in COVID-19. Here immunoSEQ multiplex PCR was the method, and the copy in TCRdb shows in-frame clones only, minus some. The sample consists of around 190,000 clones, roughly 82% of them appearing once. Input material: peripheral blood. Receptor source: a human donor in a cohort sampled during active COVID-19.

This sequence joins TRBV7-9 and TRBJ1-1; possible D gene TRBD1, 6 bases. CDR1 is SEHNR, CDR2 FQNEAQ, per germline (reference sequence). The CDR3 is made up of 15 amino acids. V lost 1 base and J lost 0, with 9 bases in between. CDR3 amino acids: CASSLEGVVNTEAFF. As DNA, the CDR3 is TGTGCCAGCAGCTTAGAGGGGGTGGTGAACACTGAAGCTTTCTTT.

The sample holds one count of this clone. The rearrangement links TRBV14 to TRBJ2-5; TRBD1 matches 7 bases. The CDR3 sequence is 16 residues long. Trimming took 4 bases from V and 4 from J; bases not matched to a gene: 12. Germline assignment: CDR1 SGHDN and CDR2 FVKESK. The CDR3 sequence is CASSRTRGGRGETQYF. The CDR3 DNA sequence: TGTGCCAGCAGCCGAACGCGAGGGGGCCGGGGAGAGACCCAGTACTTC.

The chain has TRBV7-8 and TRBJ1-1; D is unresolved. Trimming pared 1 base from V and 5 bases from J, leaving 14 bases between. The germline V gene encodes CDR1 SGHVS and CDR2 FQNEAQ. CDR3 length: 15 amino acids. CDR3 amino acids: CASSLVRESTTEAFF. The CDR3 bases are TGTGCCAGCAGCTTAGTTAGGGAGTCAACTACTGAAGCTTTCTTT.

CDR3 bases: TGTGCCAGCAGCCTCCCCCGGCGTAGCGGGAGGTTGAATGAGCAGTTCTTC. Amino acid sequence: CASSLPRRSGRLNEQFF. The V call is TRBV14, the J call TRBJ2-1, with 10 bases aligning to TRBD2. V dropped 4 bases and J dropped 7; count of bases not matched to a gene: 13. This CDR3 region has 17 residues. Germline V CDR1 and CDR2: SGHDN, FVKESK.

The J gene is TRBJ2-7, the V gene TRBV5-1, with D possibly being TRBD1 (5 bases). V was shortened by 2 bases and J by 4 bases, with 19 bases between the two germline ends. Germline values: CDR1 SGHRS, CDR2 YFSETQ. This CDR3 has 16 residues. CDR3 in amino acids: CASSLKEGDRSYEQYF. CDR3 in DNA: TGCGCCAGCAGCTTAAAGGAAGGAGACAGATCTTACGAGCAGTACTTC. The variable domain in full, completed from reference TRBV5-1 and TRBJ2-7, reads KAGVTQTPRYLIKTRGQQVTLSCSPISGHRSVSWYQQTPGQGLQFLFEYFSETQRNKGNFPGRFSGRQFSNSRSEMNVSTLELGDSALYLCASSLKEGDRSYEQYFGPGTRLTVT.

The CDR3 sequence: CASSPGAGGPGPQETQYF. In DNA form, the CDR3 reads TGTGCCAGCTCACCAGGGGCAGGGGGCCCGGGGCCACAAGAGACCCAGTACTTC. The chain couples TRBV18 to TRBJ2-5; TRBD1 aligns across 8 bases. V dropped 2 bases and J dropped 2; count of bases not matched to a gene: 13. Germline V gene lookup returns CDR1 KGHSH and CDR2 LQKENI. The CDR3 consists of 18 residues.

A single count supports this clone. The chain couples TRBV4-1 to TRBJ1-6; 7 nucleotides agree with TRBD1. The V segment lost 0 bases and the J segment 2 bases; nucleotides outside the gene matches: 7. This CDR3 is built from 18 residues. Germline values: CDR1 MGHRA, CDR2 YSYEKL. This chain's CDR3 is CASSQEPPDRAYNSPLHF. The CDR3 DNA follows: TGCGCCAGCAGCCAAGAACCCCCAGACAGGGCCTATAATTCACCCCTCCACTTT.

The chain has TRBV19 and TRBJ2-3; D might be TRBD2 (5 bases). Germline V gives CDR1 LNHDA, CDR2 SQIVND (reference sequence). The V end lost 4 bases, the J end lost 6 bases, and 20 bases lay between the germline ends. This CDR3 spans 16 amino acids. CDR3 amino acids: CASSTPGLAKYDTQYF. CDR3 nucleotide sequence: TGTGCCAGTAGTACCCCCGGGCTAGCCAAGTACGATACGCAGTATTTT. The whole variable domain, remainder taken from reference TRBV19 and TRBJ2-3, is DGGITQSPKYLFRKEGQNVTLSCEQNLNHDAMYWYRQDPGQGLRLIYYSQIVNDFQKGDIAEGYSVSREKKESFPLTVTSAQKNPTAFYLCASSTPGLAKYDTQYFGPGTRLTVL.

This clone was seen just once. The V and J genes are TRBV4-1 and TRBJ1-4; D ambiguous. The CDR3 has 14 amino acids. The germline CDR1 and CDR2 sequences are MGHRA and YSYEKL. Trimming removed 1 base from V and 5 bases from J, with 8 bases in between. DNA of the CDR3: TGCGCCAGCAGCCAAGGGCGAGGGAATGAAAAACTGTTTTTT. Amino acids: CASSQGRGNEKLFF.

The chain joins TRBV7-6 to TRBJ2-5, with no clear D. CDR1 and CDR2 (germline): SGHVS, FNYEAQ. The CDR3 extends over 15 amino acids. Trimming cost V 4 bases and J 2 bases, with 14 bases left between them. This CDR3 reads CASSSSPRVQETQYF. CDR3 in DNA: TGTGCCAGCAGCTCCTCACCACGGGTACAAGAGACCCAGTACTTC.

For the CDR3, the DNA is TGTGCCAGCAGCTTAGGCAGGACAGGGGCCACCGGGGAGCTGTTTTTT. It specifies CASSLGRTGATGELFF. This chain connects TRBV7-2 to TRBJ2-2; 9 nucleotides match TRBD1. V gave up 1 base and J gave up 4 bases; unmatched junction bases: 4. Germline CDR1 and CDR2: SGHTA and FQGNSA. This CDR3 has 16 residues.

J is TRBJ2-1 and V is TRBV6-6; 9 bases line up with TRBD2. J lost 4 bases, V lost 7 bases, and 8 bases had no gene match. CDR3 length: 15 amino acids. Per germline, CDR1 MNHNY and CDR2 SVGAGI (reference sequence). CDR3 in DNA: TGTGCCAGCACTATGACTAGCGGAGGATACAATGAGCAGTTCTTC. Amino acids: CASTMTSGGYNEQFF.

The J gene is TRBJ2-7, the V gene TRBV5-6; D may be TRBD2 (9 bases). The CDR3 spans 19 residues. Trimming cost V 5 bases and J 3 bases, with 30 bases left between them. Germline-derived CDR1 and CDR2 are SGHDT and YYEEEE. CDR3 sequence (DNA): TGTGCCAGCAGACAACAGGGGGGACTAGCCACCCGTGACCTCTACGAGCAGTACTTC. Its protein product is CASRQQGGLATRDLYEQYF.

This chain joins TRBV2 and TRBJ2-3; 12 bases line up with TRBD2. From germline, CDR1 is SNHLY and CDR2 FYNNEI. Trimming at V came to 6 bases and at J to 5 bases, leaving 9 bases not matched to a gene. The CDR3 is 16 residues long. The DNA of the CDR3 is TGTGCCAGCAGGATAGGAACGGGACTAGCGGGAGATACGCAGTATTTT. The encoded protein is CASRIGTGLAGDTQYF.

The CDR3: CASSRRGSGGPVETQYF. The CDR3 DNA reads TGTGCCAGCAGCCGTCGGGGGAGCGGAGGGCCGGTCGAGACCCAGTACTTC. This rearrangement joins TRBV7-9 to TRBJ2-5; TRBD2 is a possible D gene (6 bases). Germline-derived CDR1 and CDR2 are SEHNR and FQNEAQ (reference sequence). The CDR3 has 17 residues. V lost 5 bases and J lost 5, with 24 bases in between.

The rearrangement joins TRBV7-6 to TRBJ1-1; D is unclear. CDR3 length equals 13 residues. V shed 6 bases and J shed 5 bases, with 13 bases lying between them. Germline V gives CDR1 SGHVS, CDR2 FNYEAQ. CDR3 sequence (DNA): TGTGCCAGCAGTCGGGAGGTTGCAACTGAAGCTTTCTTT. Amino acids: CASSREVATEAFF.

The rearrangement links TRBV6-4 to TRBJ2-3, with D unclear. CDR1 MRHNA and CDR2 SNTAGT come from the germline V gene. The CDR3 runs to 14 residues. Trimming left V 3 bases short and J 0 bases short, with 7 bases between. In nucleotides, the CDR3 is TGTGCCAGCAGTGAATCGGGTAGCACAGATACGCAGTATTTT. Encoded protein: CASSESGSTDTQYF.

V gene TRBV6-4 combines with J gene TRBJ2-2, with D possibly being TRBD2 (5 bases). The CDR3 spans 15 residues. With 4 bases removed from V and 5 bases from J, the gap between germline ends came to 14 bases. CDR1 is MRHNA and CDR2 is SNTAGT in the germline V gene. CDR3 nucleotide sequence: TGTGCCAGCAGTGTAGATTTCGGGGTTACCGGGGAGCTGTTTTTT. Translation: CASSVDFGVTGELFF.

The J gene is TRBJ2-3, the V gene TRBV5-1; a possible D gene is TRBD2 (5 bases). The CDR3 is 15 amino acids. V lost 4 bases and J 4 bases, leaving 16 bases between the germline ends. The V gene's germline CDR1 is SGHRS and CDR2 YFSETQ. The CDR3 sequence is CASSPRGLDPDTQYF. The CDR3 DNA is TGCGCCAGCAGCCCTCGGGGTCTAGACCCAGATACGCAGTATTTT.

The V call is TRBV29-1, the J call TRBJ2-7; 10 positions agree with TRBD1. This CDR3 contains 13 residues. J lost 4 bases, V lost 7 bases, and 7 bases had no gene match. Germline V CDR1 and CDR2: SQVTM, ANQGSEA. The CDR3 region has the DNA TGCAGCGGGCGGACAGGGGGGAATTACGAGCAGTACTTC. Protein sequence: CSGRTGGNYEQYF.

The chain carries TRBV7-2 and TRBJ2-3; possible D gene TRBD1, 5 bases. Germline V lookup: CDR1 SGHTA, CDR2 FQGNSA. With 7 bases removed from V and 0 bases from J, the gap between germline ends came to 14 bases. This CDR3 region has 15 residues. CDR3 in DNA: TGTGCCAGCACCGCGGCAGGGTCAAGCACAGATACGCAGTATTTT. Its protein is CASTAAGSSTDTQYF.

The V call is TRBV7-2, the J call TRBJ2-3; no clear D. Trimming shortened V by 0 bases and J by 6 bases, and 7 bases separated the two germline ends. The CDR3 is 13 residues long. The germline V gene has CDR1 SGHTA and CDR2 FQGNSA. CDR3 sequence (DNA): TGTGCCAGCAGCTTAGCGCCGAGGGATACGCAGTATTTT. The encoded protein is CASSLAPRDTQYF. Drawing the rest from reference TRBV7-2 and TRBJ2-3, the complete variable domain is GAGVSQSPSNKVTEKGKDVELRCDPISGHTALYWYRQSLGQGLEFLIYFQGNSAPDKSGLPSDRFSAERTGGSVSTLTIQRTQQEDSAVYLCASSLAPRDTQYFGPGTRLTVL.

The J gene is TRBJ2-1, the V gene TRBV10-1; 11 bases fit TRBD2. CDR1 is WNHNN, CDR2 SYGVQD, per germline (reference sequence). This CDR3 is built from 15 residues. V lost 5 bases, J lost 3 bases, and 3 bases stayed unmatched. The CDR3 loop reads CASSPGTSGYNEQFF. In nucleotides, the CDR3 is TGCGCCAGCAGTCCCGGGACTAGCGGCTACAATGAGCAGTTCTTC.

The genes are TRBV5-4 and TRBJ2-5; 12 bases are shared with TRBD2. V was clipped by 1 base and J by 3 bases; unmatched bases: 7. Germline-derived CDR1 and CDR2 are SGHNT and YYREEE (reference sequence). The CDR3 covers 17 residues. CDR3 bases: TGTGCCAGCAGCTTGAAACGACTAGCGGGAGATGAAGAGACCCAGTACTTC. Protein sequence: CASSLKRLAGDEETQYF.

The CDR3 region is CSASWREGRLFF. CDR3 nucleotide sequence: TGCAGTGCTAGTTGGCGGGAGGGAAGGCTGTTCTTC. This sequence joins TRBV20-1 and TRBJ2-1; 9 bases map to TRBD2. The V gene's germline CDR1 is DFQATT and CDR2 SNEGSKA (reference sequence). The CDR3 loop spans 12 amino acids. V shed 3 bases and J 15 bases; nucleotides not matched to a gene: 9.

CDR3 DNA: TGTGCCAGCAATCCGACTAGCGGGAGGACGAACAATGAGCAGTTCTTC. It is translated as CASNPTSGRTNNEQFF. The genes are TRBV28 and TRBJ2-1; 13 nucleotides agree with TRBD2. The ends lost 7 bases at V and 5 bases at J; junction bases unmatched: 8. The germline CDR1 and CDR2 sequences are MDHEN and SYDVKM. This CDR3 is built from 16 residues.

The gene calls are TRBV19 and TRBJ2-1; 8 bases are a match to TRBD2. The CDR3 runs 16 residues. CDR1 and CDR2 (germline): LNHDA, SQIVND (reference sequence). With 2 bases clipped from V and 12 bases from J, the junction kept 15 bases outside the gene matches. The CDR3 DNA reads as TGTGCCAGTAGTATATTAACCGGGACTAGGGGTAGTAGGCAGTTCTTC. Residues: CASSILTGTRGSRQFF. Full variable domain (outside the CDR3, taken from reference TRBV19 and TRBJ2-1): DGGITQSPKYLFRKEGQNVTLSCEQNLNHDAMYWYRQDPGQGLRLIYYSQIVNDFQKGDIAEGYSVSREKKESFPLTVTSAQKNPTAFYLCASSILTGTRGSRQFFGPGTRLTVL.